Listed here are 16 T cell receptor beta chains from one sample, sequenced in a study of cytomegalovirus exposure and HLA in healthy donors (TCRdb year 2017). Library construction relied on the immunoSEQ multiplex PCR assay. TCRdb retrieved this table from immuneACCESS and kept in-frame rearrangements only. Not all clones are present; in checked studies, unresolved V genes account for under half, and no reason is known for the remainder. The sample records approximately 280,000 clones, 88% of which are singletons. The top ten clonotypes cover approximately 0.95% of the sample. Sequenced: PBMCs. The receptors were gathered from a woman aged 18-29 years in good health and CMV-seronegative.

V gene TRBV6-5 combines with J gene TRBJ2-3, with 10 bases lining up with TRBD2. This CDR3 region has 16 residues. Germline V gene lookup returns CDR1 MNHEY and CDR2 SVGAGI. V dropped 4 bases and J dropped 1; count of bases not matched to a gene: 5. For the CDR3, the DNA is TGTGCCAGCAGTTTCCTAGCGGGAGCTGGCACAGATACGCAGTATTTT. Translating gives CASSFLAGAGTDTQYF.

The gene calls are TRBV11-2 and TRBJ2-1; possibly TRBD1 for D (7 bases). Trimming stripped 3 bases from V and 9 bases from J, with 15 bases between. The CDR3 length is 14 residues. Germline CDR1 reads SGHAT; CDR2 reads FQNNGV. Here the CDR3 DNA reads TGTGCCAGCAGCTTCTCCAGGGGGGTAGGTGAGCAGTTCTTC. Its translation: CASSFSRGVGEQFF.

The gene calls are TRBV30 and TRBJ2-1; a weak D match, TRBD2 (6 bases). This CDR3 is built from 15 residues. The V gene lost 4 bases and the J gene lost 5 bases, with 18 bases spanning the gap. In germline, CDR1 is GTSNPN, CDR2 SVGIG (reference sequence). The CDR3 DNA is TGTGCCTGGATAGGTTTGGAGCGGGTGCACAATGAGCAGTTCTTC. This encodes CAWIGLERVHNEQFF.

The chain links TRBV5-6 to TRBJ2-1; D is undetermined. V gave up 2 bases and J gave up 9 bases, with 9 bases separating them. The germline V gene encodes CDR1 SGHDT and CDR2 YYEEEE. CDR3 length: 12 residues. The CDR3 protein is CASSLAIGEQFF. The CDR3, as DNA: TGTGCCAGCAGCTTAGCCATCGGTGAGCAGTTCTTC. Complete variable domain (other parts from reference TRBV5-6 and TRBJ2-1): DAGVTQSPTHLIKTRGQQVTLRCSPKSGHDTVSWYQQALGQGPQFIFQYYEEEERQRGNFPDRFSGHQFPNYSSELNVNALLLGDSALYLCASSLAIGEQFFGPGTRLTVL.

The chain employs TRBV5-1 and TRBJ1-4, with 8 bases aligning to TRBD1. This CDR3 contains 15 residues. The V gene's germline CDR1 is SGHRS and CDR2 YFSETQ. With V trimmed by 0 bases and J by 4 bases, 2 bases remained unmatched. The CDR3, as DNA: TGCGCCAGCAGCTTGGGACAGGGGCGTAATGAAAAACTGTTTTTT. Amino acid sequence: CASSLGQGRNEKLFF.

The CDR3 DNA follows: TGCGCCAGCAGCTTAGCCGGGAAAACCGGGGAGCTGTTTTTT. It specifies CASSLAGKTGELFF. This chain uses TRBV5-1 with TRBJ2-2, with D tentatively TRBD2 (5 bases). The CDR3 runs to 14 residues. Trimming shortened V by 2 bases and J by 5 bases, and 10 bases separated the two germline ends. The germline gives CDR1 SGHRS, CDR2 YFSETQ.

This rearrangement joins TRBV19 to TRBJ2-7, with D possibly TRBD1 on 6 matching bases. The CDR3 runs 13 residues. V was trimmed by 5 bases and J by 2 bases, leaving 10 bases between them. The V gene's germline CDR1 is LNHDA and CDR2 SQIVND (reference sequence). The DNA of the CDR3 is TGTGCCAGTAGTCGTCAGGGGACCTACGAGCAGTACTTC. Protein: CASSRQGTYEQYF.

This clone appeared a single time. The chain joins TRBV4-1 to TRBJ2-4, with D perhaps TRBD2 (5 bases). The CDR3 loop spans 18 amino acids. Germline CDR1 is MGHRA and CDR2 is YSYEKL. V lost 0 bases and J 3 bases, leaving 18 bases between the germline ends. The CDR3 nucleotides read TGCGCCAGCAGCCAAGATAGAGTAACGGCTCGGGACAAAAACATTCAGTACTTC. This sequence encodes CASSQDRVTARDKNIQYF.

V and J are TRBV7-6 and TRBJ2-7, with D possibly TRBD1 on 5 matching bases. CDR1 and CDR2 (germline): SGHVS, FNYEAQ. V shed 3 bases and J shed 2 bases, with 17 bases lying between them. The CDR3 extends over 16 amino acids. CDR3 residues: CASSFAGYTSTYEQYF. CDR3 sequence (DNA): TGTGCCAGCAGCTTTGCAGGGTATACGTCAACCTACGAGCAGTACTTC. Filled out from reference TRBV7-6 and TRBJ2-7, the complete variable domain reads GAGVSQSPRYKVTKRGQDVALRCDPISGHVSLYWYRQALGQGPEFLTYFNYEAQQDKSGLPNDRFSAERPEGSISTLTIQRTEQRDSAMYRCASSFAGYTSTYEQYFGPGTRLTVT.

This clone has only one observation. The rearrangement links TRBV5-1 to TRBJ1-2, with D unresolved. Trimming took off 4 bases at V and 3 bases at J, with 13 bases between the two ends. CDR1 is SGHRS and CDR2 is YFSETQ in the germline V gene. The CDR3 extends over 14 amino acids. The CDR3: CASSRREGYYGYTF. The CDR3 DNA follows: TGCGCCAGCAGCCGGAGGGAAGGATACTATGGCTACACCTTC.

The chain carries TRBV28 and TRBJ2-1, with 7 bases matching TRBD1. The CDR3 has 12 amino acids. Germline CDR1 is MDHEN and CDR2 is SYDVKM. Trimming cost V 7 bases and J 12 bases; bases outside gene matches: 9. The CDR3 here is CASTSQGRAQFF. CDR3 nucleotides: TGTGCCAGCACCTCACAGGGGCGGGCGCAGTTCTTC.

The gene calls are TRBV6-1 and TRBJ2-4; 10 bases agree with TRBD2. CDR1 and CDR2 from the germline V gene are MNHNS and SASEGT. The CDR3 runs 15 residues. V dropped 5 bases and J dropped 3; count of bases not matched to a gene: 4. CDR3 residues: CASSPSGSNKNIQYF. The CDR3 DNA follows: TGTGCCAGCAGTCCTAGCGGGAGTAACAAAAACATTCAGTACTTC.

A word on this clone: Since no conserved phenylalanine or tryptophan closes the CDR3, a read error is the likely cause. The limits of the CDR3 on the DNA are not certain, so only TCRdb's listed CDR3 is given. The rearrangement joins TRBV20-1 to TRBJ2-7; the D call in the table, TRBD2, was not verified against the DNA. The CDR3 is 11 residues long, counting both termini. Germline CDR1 is DFQATT and CDR2 is SNEGSKA (reference sequence). The CDR3: CSARRTSGSEL.

The chain combines TRBV2 with TRBJ2-7, with D hard to call. Germline V gives CDR1 SNHLY, CDR2 FYNNEI. The CDR3 has 12 residues. Trimming removed 6 bases from V and 0 bases from J, with 6 bases in between. CDR3 in DNA: TGTGCCAGCAGGCCCAGCTCCTACGAGCAGTACTTC. It yields the protein CASRPSSYEQYF.

This clone was detected once. The V call is TRBV9, the J call TRBJ2-1; 10 nucleotides match TRBD1. Trimming at V came to 0 bases and at J to 4 bases, leaving 1 base not matched to a gene. This CDR3 comprises 15 residues. Germline values: CDR1 SGDLS, CDR2 YYNGEE. CDR3 DNA sequence: TGTGCCAGCAGCGTAGGGGACAGGGGATACAATGAGCAGTTCTTC. Translation: CASSVGDRGYNEQFF.

V usage is TRBV6-1 and J usage is TRBJ2-1; 7 nucleotides match TRBD1. Germline CDR1 and CDR2: MNHNS and SASEGT. This CDR3 region has 15 residues. The V and J ends lost 4 bases and 0 bases, in that order; junction bases with no gene match: 3. The CDR3 DNA follows: TGTGCCAGCAGTGTCCGACAGGGCTCCTACAATGAGCAGTTCTTC. This codes for CASSVRQGSYNEQFF.